What follows is one T cell receptor (beta chain) and its context. Its specificity is not known. This sample was included in a study of cytomegalovirus exposure and HLA in healthy donors. For the study at large: The Caucasian-associated ancestry cluster held less than 85% of roughly 400 genotyped donors. General study results and limits: Rarity marked most TCR sequences, yet some public TCRs occurred in many donors. It has been reported that TCR beta sequences accurately predicted the HLA-A and HLA-B alleles of most subjects.

The CDR3 runs to 13 residues. The germline gives CDR1 SEHNR, CDR2 FQNEAQ (reference sequence). V was clipped by 5 bases and J by 5 bases, with 12 bases between them. PCR primers comprised 60 Vbeta and 13 Jbeta primers. Profiled with immunoSEQ multiplex PCR; TCRdb holds only in-frame clones, not every one. The top ten clones hold 7% to 9% of a sample with about 94,000 clones, around four fifths of them seen once. This TCR derives from a man in his forties or fifties in good health and CMV-seropositive. The rearrangement links TRBV7-9 to TRBJ1-1, with D tentatively TRBD1 (5 bases). The specimen sequenced was PBMCs. CDR3 DNA: TGTGCCAGCAGCGCCAGGGCTCTAACTGAAGCTTTCTTT. It translates to CASSARALTEAFF.